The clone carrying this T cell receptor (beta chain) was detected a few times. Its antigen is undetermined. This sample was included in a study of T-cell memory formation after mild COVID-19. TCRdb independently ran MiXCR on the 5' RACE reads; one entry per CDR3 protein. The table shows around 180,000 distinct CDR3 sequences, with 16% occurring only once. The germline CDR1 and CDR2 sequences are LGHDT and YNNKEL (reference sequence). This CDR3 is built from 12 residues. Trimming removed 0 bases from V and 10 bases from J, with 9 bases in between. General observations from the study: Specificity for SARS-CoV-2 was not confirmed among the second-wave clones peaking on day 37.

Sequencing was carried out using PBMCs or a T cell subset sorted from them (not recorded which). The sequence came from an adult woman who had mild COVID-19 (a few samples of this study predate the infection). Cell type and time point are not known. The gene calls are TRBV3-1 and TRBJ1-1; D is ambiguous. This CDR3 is CASSQDQGRAFF. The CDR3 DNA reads TGTGCCAGCAGCCAAGATCAAGGTCGAGCTTTCTTT.